This TCR beta chain was found in a study of identifying expanded T cells in peripheral blood. This CDR3 region has 14 residues. Germline assignment: CDR1 LGHNA and CDR2 YSLEER. Deletions cut 1 base from V and 7 bases from J, with 10 bases between. Notes on this clone: Its antigen is unidentified.

Study-level results: Across healthy donors, higher total template counts meant significantly greater approximately 2-week count variance. Technical replicates showed approximately 1.2 changed clones; two weeks 15 to 20; four weeks 19.

The table came from immunoSEQ multiplex PCR; TCRdb's copy has only in-frame clones and leaves some out. The repertoire holds about 81,000 clones, with about 83% as singletons. Collection occurred without any documented infections or immune events in donors. The clonotype originates from a person aged 18 to 75 in good health. This chain links TRBV4-3 with TRBJ2-2; a weak D match, TRBD1 (5 bases). What was sequenced was blood. CDR3 DNA: TGCGCCAGCAGCCAAGGGGGCCCGGTCGGGGAGCTGTTTTTT. Its translation is CASSQGGPVGELFF.